This T cell receptor beta chain was captured in a study of human T cells and chemical hapten exposure. About the research overall: Researchers reported sensitizing a 2 cm by 2 cm upper inner arm skin site with 2% DPC. General study results and limits: Following DPC sensitization, TCRs present above 1 in 1000 frequency showed no change.

The table lists this clonotype with many counts. Its cognate antigen is unknown. CDR3 length: 15 amino acids. Trimming took 4 bases from V and 1 from J, leaving 11 bases between them. Per the germline V gene, CDR1 is SGHRS and CDR2 is YFSETQ. Original analysis: Across samples, TCR counts had a median of about 88,000 and ranged from roughly 20,000 to 690,600. TCRdb independently ran MiXCR on the RACE reads; one entry per CDR3 protein. What appears here as the V and J calls and clone size reflects TCRdb's work, not the paper's. The sample holds approximately 80,000 distinct CDR3 sequences, 11% seen once. Indicated time point: patch test 3, about 24 weeks after DPC sensitization. As for treatment: therapeutic diphenylcyclopropenone sensitization with weekly scalp DPC. Patches went on only after blood had been drawn each time.

This chain links TRBV5-1 with TRBJ2-2; possible D gene TRBD1, 6 bases. The source material was whole blood, sampled in connection with sensitization to the hapten diphenylcyclopropenone (DPC). The clonotype was recovered from a woman aged 50 to 60 with alopecia areata. Some clones in this sample may be carry-over from other donors' samples. The CDR3 nucleotides are TGCGCCAGCAGCGCGCTGACAGGGAACACCGGGGAGCTGTTTTTT. It is translated as CASSALTGNTGELFF. Full variable domain (remainder filled in from reference TRBV5-1 and TRBJ2-2): KAGVTQTPRYLIKTRGQQVTLSCSPISGHRSVSWYQQTPGQGLQFLFEYFSETQRNKGNFPGRFSGRQFSNSRSEMNVSTLELGDSALYLCASSALTGNTGELFFGEGSRLTVL.